These T cell receptor beta chains were read from a single sample in a study of blood T cell repertoires in COVID-19. Assay used: immunoSEQ multiplex PCR; TCRdb lists only in-frame clones, some missing. The data contain 50,000 to 60,000 clones, 83% of them singletons. Sequenced sample: peripheral blood. The receptors stem from a man aged 40-50 years with acute or convalescent COVID-19. Each CDR3 is given with its conserved first and last residue. The D gene is left open where the match is weak. Expanded clones get a size class; other rows say once, few or many, or leave the size out.

clone_size	v_call	j_call	d_call	cdr3_nt	cdr3_aa
.	TRBV5-1	TRBJ1-6	.	TGCGCCCGAAGCACGCACAGTAATTCACCCCTCCACTTT	CARSTHSNSPLHF
.	TRBV5-1	TRBJ1-4	TRBD1	TGCGCCAGCAGCCGAACCGGGACAGGGAATGAAAAACTGTTTTTT	CASSRTGTGNEKLFF
.	TRBV2	TRBJ1-2	TRBD1	TGTGCCAGCAGGGGGACAGCCAGCGATGGCTACACCTTC	CASRGTASDGYTF
.	TRBV24-1	TRBJ2-3	.	TGTGCCACCAGTGATTTTGGGTCAGGAACAGATACGCAGTATTTT	CATSDFGSGTDTQYF
.	TRBV2	TRBJ1-2	TRBD1	TGTGCCAGCAGGGGACAGGGGGACTATGGCTACACCTTC	CASRGQGDYGYTF
few	TRBV5-4	TRBJ1-2	TRBD1	TGTGCCAGCAGCTCAGCAGGGGCAGGGGGCGGGAACTATGGCTACACCTTC	CASSSAGAGGGNYGYTF
.	TRBV11-2	TRBJ1-2	TRBD1	TGTGCCAGCAGGACGCCGACAGGGACTGGCTACACCTTC	CASRTPTGTGYTF
.	TRBV21-1	TRBJ1-1	.	TGTGCCATTGAAGGGGGCGCGGATGAAGCTTTCTTT	CAIEGGADEAFF
once	TRBV3-1/TRBV3-2	TRBJ2-5	.	TGTGCCAGCAGCCATTCTGAGACCCAGTACTTC	CASSHSETQYF
.	TRBV2	TRBJ1-1	.	TGTGCCAGCAGTGATCGGGGGACCACTGAAGCTTTCTTT	CASSDRGTTEAFF
.	TRBV6-5	TRBJ2-5	.	TGTGCCAGCCAAAGACCAACGGGGACCCAGTACTTC	CASQRPTGTQYF
.	TRBV10-2	TRBJ1-1	.	TGCGCCAGCAGTGAGTACAGGGCCGGGTCGAACACTGAAGCTTTCTTT	CASSEYRAGSNTEAFF
.	TRBV7-6	TRBJ2-1	.	TGTGCCAGCAGCTCGAGGTTTGCAACCTACAATGAGCAGTTCTTC	CASSSRFATYNEQFF
.	TRBV5-1	TRBJ1-2	.	TGCGCCAGCAGCTCATCAGGGGAAGGTGGCTACACCTTC	CASSSSGEGGYTF
.	TRBV5-8	TRBJ1-1	.	TGTGCCAGCAGCAGTGGGCAGACTAGGAACACTGAAGCTTTCTTT	CASSSGQTRNTEAFF
.	TRBV19	TRBJ1-5	.	TGTGCCAGTAGTTCCGCGGGGGATCAGCCCCAGCATTTT	CASSSAGDQPQHF
.	TRBV19	TRBJ2-5	.	TGTGCCAGTAGTATTGGAGCTAGGAGGCAAGAGACCCAGTACTTC	CASSIGARRQETQYF
.	TRBV6-5	TRBJ2-2	.	TGTGCCAGCAGCGACGGACATTCGGGCGGGGAGCTGTTTTTT	CASSDGHSGGELFF
few	TRBV19	TRBJ1-6	.	TGTGCCAGTATTGACACAGGGCTCTTGTATAATTCACCCCTCCACTTT	CASIDTGLLYNSPLHF
.	TRBV24-1	TRBJ2-1	.	TGTGCCACCAGTGTTGCGAATGAGCAGTTCTTC	CATSVANEQFF
.	TRBV7-6	TRBJ2-1	.	TGTGCCAGCAGCTTACACAGGGAAAACAATGAGCAGTTCTTC	CASSLHRENNEQFF
once	TRBV5-1	TRBJ1-5	.	TGCGCCAGCAGCTTGGCCGGGAGCCAGCCCCAGCATTTT	CASSLAGSQPQHF
.	TRBV19	TRBJ1-2	.	TGTGCCAGTAGTATGGGGGGTTATGGCTACACCTTC	CASSMGGYGYTF
.	TRBV7-6	TRBJ2-5	.	TGTGCCAGCAGCTTAGCGGAGCGCGGGGAGACCCAGTACTTC	CASSLAERGETQYF
.	TRBV2	TRBJ1-4	.	TGTGCCAGCAGCAGGAATGAACAGGCACGAGAAAAACTGTTTTTT	CASSRNEQAREKLFF
once	TRBV15	TRBJ2-2	.	TGTGCCACCAGCAGAGATACGGTGAACACCGGGGAGCTGTTTTTT	CATSRDTVNTGELFF
once	TRBV7-9	TRBJ1-2	TRBD1	TGTGCCAGCAGCCCTGGACAGGGGGCCAGTAACTATGGCTACACCTTC	CASSPGQGASNYGYTF
.	TRBV3-1/TRBV3-2	TRBJ1-6	.	TGTGCCAGCAGCCATGTCCGAGATTCACCCCTCCACTTT	CASSHVRDSPLHF
.	TRBV5-1	TRBJ2-2	TRBD1	TGCGCCAGCGGCCAGGGGGCAGGAGGTTACACCGGGGAGCTGTTTTTT	CASGQGAGGYTGELFF
.	TRBV6-6	TRBJ1-5	.	TGTGCCAGCAGTCCCCTGAGCCCCGGGCGGGGGAATCAGCCCCAGCATTTT	CASSPLSPGRGNQPQHF
once	TRBV5-6	TRBJ1-2	TRBD1	TGTGCCAGCAGTTTCAATCAGGGGGTCTACGGCTACACCTTC	CASSFNQGVYGYTF
medium-sized	TRBV27	TRBJ1-2	.	TGTGCCAGCAGTCCTGGCGGTCAGGGCTGGTATGGCTACACCTTC	CASSPGGQGWYGYTF
.	TRBV5-1	TRBJ1-4	.	TGCGCCAGCAGCTGGGCCCGGGACAAGGGATCAACTAATGAAAAACTGTTTTTT	CASSWARDKGSTNEKLFF
.	TRBV18	TRBJ2-5	.	TGTGCCAGCTCGCGCCAAGGCCAGGGCCCGGCGGAGACCCAGTACTTC	CASSRQGQGPAETQYF
.	TRBV10-3	TRBJ1-5	.	TGTGCCATCAGTGAGTCGATGGGGACACAGCAGCCCCAGCATTTT	CAISESMGTQQPQHF
.	TRBV7-2	TRBJ2-7	.	TGTGCCAGCAGTTCCTACGGGAGTCTCGACGAGCAGTACTTC	CASSSYGSLDEQYF
.	TRBV5-1	TRBJ1-2	TRBD1	TGCGCCAGCAGCCCGACCGGGACAGGGGTAAATTTTAACTATGGCTACACCTTC	CASSPTGTGVNFNYGYTF
.	TRBV25-1	TRBJ1-2	.	TGTGCCAGCAGTGAAGGCCGGGAATATGGCTACACCTTC	CASSEGREYGYTF